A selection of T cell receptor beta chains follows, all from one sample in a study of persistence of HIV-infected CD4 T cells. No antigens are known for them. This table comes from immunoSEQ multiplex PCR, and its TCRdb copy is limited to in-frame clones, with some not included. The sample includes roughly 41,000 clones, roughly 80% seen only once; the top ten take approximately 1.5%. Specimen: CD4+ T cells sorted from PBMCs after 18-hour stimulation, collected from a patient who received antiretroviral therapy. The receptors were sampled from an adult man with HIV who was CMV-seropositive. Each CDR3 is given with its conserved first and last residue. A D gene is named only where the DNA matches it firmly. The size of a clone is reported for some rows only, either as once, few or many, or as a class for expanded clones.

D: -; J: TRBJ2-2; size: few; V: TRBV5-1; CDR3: CASSPGAAANTGELFF; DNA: TGCGCCAGCAGCCCCGGGGCTGCCGCGAACACCGGGGAGCTGTTTTTT
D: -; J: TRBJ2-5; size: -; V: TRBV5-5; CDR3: CASSTLSGTVQETQYF; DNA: TGTGCCAGCAGTACTCTTTCCGGGACCGTCCAAGAGACCCAGTACTTC
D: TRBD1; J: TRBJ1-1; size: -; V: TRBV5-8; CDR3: CASSATGGSTEAFF; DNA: TGTGCCAGCAGCGCGACAGGGGGGAGCACTGAAGCTTTCTTT
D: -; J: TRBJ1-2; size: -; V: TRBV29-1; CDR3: CSVEHGYGYTF; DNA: TGCAGCGTTGAACATGGCTATGGCTACACCTTC
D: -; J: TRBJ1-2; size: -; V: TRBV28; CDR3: CASSFQSGGNYGYTF; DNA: TGTGCCAGCAGTTTCCAAAGTGGGGGTAACTATGGCTACACCTTC
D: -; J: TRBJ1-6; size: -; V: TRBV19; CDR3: CASSIKVDSPLHF; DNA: TGTGCCAGTAGTATAAAGGTGGATTCACCCCTCCACTTT
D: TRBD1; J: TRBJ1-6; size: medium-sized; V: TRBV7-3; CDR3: CASSRRQGGRSYNSPLHF; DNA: TGTGCCAGCAGCCGTCGACAGGGAGGTCGGTCCTATAATTCACCCCTCCACTTT
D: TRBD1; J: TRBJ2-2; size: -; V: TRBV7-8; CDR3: CASSPPTGVTGELFF; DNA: TGTGCCAGCAGCCCACCAACAGGGGTCACCGGGGAGCTGTTTTTT
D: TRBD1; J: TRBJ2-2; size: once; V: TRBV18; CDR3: CASSSQGRYTGELFF; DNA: TGTGCCAGCTCATCACAGGGGCGTTACACCGGGGAGCTGTTTTTT
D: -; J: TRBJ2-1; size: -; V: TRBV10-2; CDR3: CASSVTGDNEQFF; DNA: TGCGCCAGCAGTGTAACTGGAGACAATGAGCAGTTCTTC
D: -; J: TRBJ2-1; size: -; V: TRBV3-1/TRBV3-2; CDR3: CASSQTPGAGKGYNEQFF; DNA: TGTGCCAGCAGCCAAACACCCGGGGCAGGGAAGGGGTACAATGAGCAGTTCTTC
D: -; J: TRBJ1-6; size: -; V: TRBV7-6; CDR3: CASSSGPGGNSPLHF; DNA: TGTGCCAGCAGCTCGGGCCCGGGCGGGAATTCACCCCTCCACTTT
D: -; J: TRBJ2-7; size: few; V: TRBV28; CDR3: CASSLDSSYEQYF; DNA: TGTGCCAGCAGCCTGGACAGCTCCTACGAGCAGTACTTC
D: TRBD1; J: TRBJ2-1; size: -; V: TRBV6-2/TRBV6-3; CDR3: CASSFRDSPANEQFF; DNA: TGTGCCAGCAGTTTTCGGGACAGCCCCGCCAATGAGCAGTTCTTC
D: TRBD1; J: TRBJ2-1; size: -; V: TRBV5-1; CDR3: CASSLNTGGRNEQFF; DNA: TGCGCCAGCAGCCTTAATACAGGGGGTAGGAATGAGCAGTTCTTC
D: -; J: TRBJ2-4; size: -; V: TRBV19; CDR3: CASSIGGTKNIQYF; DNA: TGTGCCAGTAGTATAGGAGGGACCAAAAACATTCAGTACTTC
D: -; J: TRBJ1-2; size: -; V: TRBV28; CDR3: CASSLMDRPPNYGYTF; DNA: TGTGCCAGCAGTTTGATGGACAGACCCCCTAACTATGGCTACACCTTC
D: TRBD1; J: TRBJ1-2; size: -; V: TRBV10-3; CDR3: CAIRDRGQGGYTF; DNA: TGTGCCATCAGGGACAGGGGGCAGGGCGGCTACACCTTC
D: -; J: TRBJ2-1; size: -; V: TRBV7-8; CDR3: CASSSATRNEQFF; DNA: TGTGCCAGCAGCTCAGCCACTAGGAATGAGCAGTTCTTC
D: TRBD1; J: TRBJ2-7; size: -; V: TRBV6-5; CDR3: CAGSDSGTGAYEQYF; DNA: TGTGCCGGCAGTGACTCGGGGACAGGGGCCTACGAGCAGTACTTC
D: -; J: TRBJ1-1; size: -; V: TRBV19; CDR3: CASSSRDVRNTEAFF; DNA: TGTGCCAGTAGTTCCCGGGACGTCCGGAACACTGAAGCTTTCTTT
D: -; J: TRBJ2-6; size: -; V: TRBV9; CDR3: CASSVVPGGANVLTF; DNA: TGTGCCAGCAGCGTAGTGCCAGGGGGGGCCAACGTCCTGACTTTC
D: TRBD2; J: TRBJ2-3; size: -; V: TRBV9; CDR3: CASSVGVAGETDTQYF; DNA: TGTGCCAGCAGCGTAGGAGTAGCGGGGGAAACAGATACGCAGTATTTT
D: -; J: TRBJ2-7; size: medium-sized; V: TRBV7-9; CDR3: CASSLRPTGEQYF; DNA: TGTGCCAGCAGCTTACGCCCTACCGGCGAGCAGTACTTC
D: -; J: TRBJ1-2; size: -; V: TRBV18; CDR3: CASSLENMGIGYTF; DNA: TGTGCCAGCTCACTAGAAAATATGGGGATCGGCTACACCTTC
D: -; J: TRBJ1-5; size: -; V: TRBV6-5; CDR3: CASSLRVNQPQHF; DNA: TGTGCCAGCAGCCTCCGGGTTAATCAGCCCCAGCATTTT
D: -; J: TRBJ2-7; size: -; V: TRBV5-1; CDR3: CASSPRRDGSYEQYF; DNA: TGCGCCAGCAGCCCCAGACGGGACGGAAGTTACGAGCAGTACTTC
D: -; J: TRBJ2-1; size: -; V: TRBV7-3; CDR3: CASSSFLGNEQFF; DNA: TGTGCCAGCAGCTCCTTCCTGGGCAATGAGCAGTTCTTC
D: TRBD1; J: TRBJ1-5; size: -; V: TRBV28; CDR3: CASRLGTGGAHSNQPQHF; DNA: TGTGCCAGTAGACTCGGGACAGGGGGCGCCCATAGCAATCAGCCCCAGCATTTT
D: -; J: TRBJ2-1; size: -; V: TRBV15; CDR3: CATSRDNEQFF; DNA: TGTGCCACCAGCAGAGACAATGAGCAGTTCTTC
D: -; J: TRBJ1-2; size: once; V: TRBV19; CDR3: CASSFSGSAGYTF; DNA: TGTGCCAGTAGCTTCTCAGGGTCGGCTGGCTACACCTTC
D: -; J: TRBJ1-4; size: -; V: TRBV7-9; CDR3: CASSLAAAEREKLFF; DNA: TGTGCCAGCAGCTTAGCTGCGGCAGAAAGGGAAAAACTGTTTTTT
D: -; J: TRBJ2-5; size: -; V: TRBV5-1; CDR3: CASSLVPLKETQYF; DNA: TGCGCCAGCAGCTTGGTCCCCCTCAAAGAGACCCAGTACTTC
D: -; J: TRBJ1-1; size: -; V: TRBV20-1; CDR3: CSAGKGTEAFF; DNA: TGCAGTGCCGGGAAGGGGACTGAAGCTTTCTTT
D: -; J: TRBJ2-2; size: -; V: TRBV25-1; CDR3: CASSERRVANTGELFF; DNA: TGTGCCAGCAGTGAAAGAAGGGTCGCGAACACCGGGGAGCTGTTTTTT
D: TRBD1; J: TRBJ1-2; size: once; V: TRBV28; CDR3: CASSPTGDYGYTF; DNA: TGTGCCAGCAGTCCGACAGGGGACTATGGCTACACCTTC
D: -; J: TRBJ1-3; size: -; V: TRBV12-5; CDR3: CASGYWGKGNTIYF; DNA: TGTGCTAGTGGTTATTGGGGAAAAGGAAACACCATATATTTT
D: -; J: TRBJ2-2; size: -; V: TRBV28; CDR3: CASSRQEHTGELFF; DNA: TGTGCCAGCAGCCGCCAAGAGCACACCGGGGAGCTGTTTTTT
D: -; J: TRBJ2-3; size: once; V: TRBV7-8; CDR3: CASSLRPSADTQYF; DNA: TGTGCCAGCAGCTTACGGCCATCAGCAGATACGCAGTATTTT
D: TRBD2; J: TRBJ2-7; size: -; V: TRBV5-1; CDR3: CASSLEGGGAYEQYF; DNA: TGCGCCAGCAGCTTGGAAGGCGGGGGGGCCTACGAGCAGTACTTC
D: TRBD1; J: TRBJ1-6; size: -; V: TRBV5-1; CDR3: CASSSATGGNSPLHF; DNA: TGCGCCAGCAGCTCGGCTACAGGGGGCAATTCACCCCTCCACTTT
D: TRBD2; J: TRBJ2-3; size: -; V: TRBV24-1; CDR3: CATSARGGATDTQYF; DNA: TGTGCCACCAGTGCTCGGGGGGGGGCCACAGATACGCAGTATTTT
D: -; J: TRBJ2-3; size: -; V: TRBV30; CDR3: CAWASGARDTQYF; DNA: TGTGCCTGGGCCTCCGGGGCAAGGGATACGCAGTATTTT
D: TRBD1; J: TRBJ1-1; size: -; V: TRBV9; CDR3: CASTPGTANYEAFF; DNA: TGTGCCAGCACCCCGGGGACAGCTAATTACGAAGCTTTCTTT
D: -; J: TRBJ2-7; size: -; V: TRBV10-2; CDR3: CASSETGPYEQYF; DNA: TGCGCCAGCAGTGAAACCGGCCCCTACGAGCAGTACTTC
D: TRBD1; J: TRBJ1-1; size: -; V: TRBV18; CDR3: CASSLLRPGGGNTEAFF; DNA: TGTGCCAGCTCACTTCTGAGGCCAGGGGGGGGGAACACTGAAGCTTTCTTT
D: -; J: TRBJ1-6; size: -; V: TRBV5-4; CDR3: CASSLARGNNSPLHF; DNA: TGTGCCAGCAGCTTGGCCAGGGGTAATAATTCACCCCTCCACTTT
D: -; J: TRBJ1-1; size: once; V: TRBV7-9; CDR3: CASSRSRGNMNTEAFF; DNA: TGTGCCAGCAGCCGATCCCGAGGCAATATGAACACTGAAGCTTTCTTT
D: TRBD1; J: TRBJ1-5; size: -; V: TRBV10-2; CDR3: CASSGTGGPGQPQHF; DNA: TGCGCCAGCAGTGGGACAGGTGGGCCTGGGCAGCCCCAGCATTTT
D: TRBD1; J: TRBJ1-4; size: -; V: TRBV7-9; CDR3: CASSSGTANEKLFF; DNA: TGTGCCAGCAGCTCCGGGACAGCAAATGAAAAACTGTTTTTT
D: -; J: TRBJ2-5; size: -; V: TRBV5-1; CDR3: CASSLGGGETQYF; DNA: TGCGCCAGCAGCTTGGGTGGAGGAGAGACCCAGTACTTC
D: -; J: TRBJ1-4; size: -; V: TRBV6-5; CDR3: CASSYSPKAREKLFF; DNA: TGTGCCAGCAGTTACTCTCCGAAGGCCAGGGAAAAACTGTTTTTT
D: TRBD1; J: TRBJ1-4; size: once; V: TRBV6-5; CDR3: CASRGGRNEKLFF; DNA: TGTGCCAGCAGAGGGGGCAGAAATGAAAAACTGTTTTTT
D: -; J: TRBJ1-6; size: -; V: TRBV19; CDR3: CASKRVGETPLHF; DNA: TGTGCCAGTAAGCGGGTGGGGGAAACACCCCTCCACTTT
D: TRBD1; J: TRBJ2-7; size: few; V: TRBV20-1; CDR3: CSVYRGYEQYF; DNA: TGCAGTGTTTACAGGGGCTACGAGCAGTACTTC
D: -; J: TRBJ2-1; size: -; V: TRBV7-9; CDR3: CASSLTTVYNEQFF; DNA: TGTGCCAGCAGCTTGACGACAGTATACAATGAGCAGTTCTTC
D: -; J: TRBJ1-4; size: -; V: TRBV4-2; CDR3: CASSQGATNEKLFF; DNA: TGTGCCAGCAGCCAGGGAGCAACTAATGAAAAACTGTTTTTT
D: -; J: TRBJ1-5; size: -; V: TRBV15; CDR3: CATSRDRGFSNQPQHF; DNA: TGTGCCACCAGCAGAGATCGGGGGTTTAGCAATCAGCCCCAGCATTTT
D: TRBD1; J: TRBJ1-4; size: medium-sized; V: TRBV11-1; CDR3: CASSHRGEKLFF; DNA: TGTGCCAGCAGCCACAGGGGGGAAAAACTGTTTTTT